These 9 T cell receptor beta chains were sequenced from one sample in a study of blood T cell repertoires in COVID-19. Method: immunoSEQ multiplex PCR; TCRdb's copy keeps in-frame clones and lacks some. The table includes hundreds of thousands of clones, 90% to 95% detected once. The sample consisted of peripheral blood. Source of these receptors: a man in his sixties with COVID-19, enrolled during active disease.

The V call is TRBV5-5, the J call TRBJ1-1, with D maybe TRBD1 (6 bases). The CDR3 has 14 amino acids. The germline V and J ends were trimmed by 4 bases and 5 bases, with 15 bases remaining between them. The germline V gene encodes CDR1 SGHKS and CDR2 YYEKEE (reference sequence). The CDR3 DNA reads as TGTGCCAGCAGCCTCGACAGGAGTATAACTGAAGCTTTCTTT. Protein product: CASSLDRSITEAFF. Filled out from reference TRBV5-5 and TRBJ1-1, the complete variable domain reads DAGVTQSPTHLIKTRGQQVTLRCSPISGHKSVSWYQQVLGQGPQFIFQYYEKEERGRGNFPDRFSARQFPNYSSELNVNALLLGDSALYLCASSLDRSITEAFFGQGTRLTVV.

This clone appeared a single time. The V and J genes are TRBV28 and TRBJ1-6; D perhaps matches TRBD1 (5 bases). Germline V gene sequence: CDR1 MDHEN, CDR2 SYDVKM. Between the trimmed V and J ends, which lost 1 base and 5 bases, there was a span of 6 bases. CDR3 size: 14 residues. CDR3 sequence (DNA): TGTGCCAGCAGTTTATTACAGGATAATTCACCCCTCCACTTT. This translates into CASSLLQDNSPLHF.

The rearrangement uses TRBV15 and TRBJ2-1; TRBD2 matches 13 bases. The germline gives CDR1 LNHNV, CDR2 YYDKDF (reference sequence). The CDR3 is 16 residues long. V lost 6 bases and J lost 6; bases outside the gene matches: 8. The CDR3 sequence is CATRDVGLAGVNEQFF. CDR3 DNA: TGTGCCACCAGGGATGTAGGACTAGCGGGAGTCAATGAGCAGTTCTTC.

The chain combines TRBV5-1 with TRBJ1-3; no definite D call. CDR1 is SGHRS and CDR2 is YFSETQ in the germline V gene. The CDR3 is made up of 16 amino acids. V dropped 0 bases and J dropped 0 bases, with 10 bases sitting between them. CDR3 in DNA: TGCGCCAGCAGCTTGGTGGCCGGGTCCTCTGGAAACACCATATATTTT. Its translation: CASSLVAGSSGNTIYF.

The V call is TRBV18, the J call TRBJ1-4; 7 nucleotides agree with TRBD1. Germline values: CDR1 KGHSH, CDR2 LQKENI. The CDR3 loop spans 14 amino acids. J was trimmed by 7 bases and V by 2 bases; bases with no gene match: 4. The CDR3 is CASSPSTGVEKLFF. In DNA, the CDR3 is TGTGCCAGCTCACCATCAACAGGGGTTGAAAAACTGTTTTTT. Full variable domain (outside the CDR3, taken from reference TRBV18 and TRBJ1-4): NAGVMQNPRHLVRRRGQEARLRCSPMKGHSHVYWYRQLPEEGLKFMVYLQKENIIDESGMPKERFSAEFPKEGPSILRIQQVVRGDSAAYFCASSPSTGVEKLFFGSGTQLSVL.

The chain carries TRBV12-5 and TRBJ2-1; 7 bases agree with TRBD2. This CDR3 region has 20 residues. The trim removed 5 bases at V and 0 bases at J, leaving 19 bases unmatched. Germline V CDR1 and CDR2: LGHNT, FRNRAP. CDR3 protein: CASGPRGSPHTLSSYNEQFF. In DNA, the CDR3 is TGTGCTAGTGGTCCGCGGGGGTCCCCCCATACTCTGAGCTCCTACAATGAGCAGTTCTTC. Full variable domain (missing parts from reference TRBV12-5 and TRBJ2-1): DARVTQTPRHKVTEMGQEVTMRCQPILGHNTVFWYRQTMMQGLELLAYFRNRAPLDDSGMPKDRFSAEMPDATLATLKIQPSEPRDSAVYFCASGPRGSPHTLSSYNEQFFGPGTRLTVL.

The rearrangement uses TRBV13 and TRBJ2-5; TRBD2 is a possible D gene (6 bases). Trimming removed 6 bases at V and 3 bases at J, with 20 bases between. Germline V gene lookup returns CDR1 PRHDT and CDR2 FYEKMQ (reference sequence). CDR3 length: 16 residues. CDR3 sequence: CASRLTAGRTEETQYF. CDR3 sequence (DNA): TGTGCCAGCAGATTGACTGCGGGGAGAACCGAAGAGACCCAGTACTTC.

The V and J genes are TRBV7-9 and TRBJ1-2; D remains ambiguous. CDR1 is SEHNR, CDR2 FQNEAQ, per germline (reference sequence). Trimming left V 5 bases short and J 8 bases short, with 9 bases between. This CDR3 is 11 amino acids long. The CDR3 DNA is TGTGCCAGCAGCACCACCGGGGGCTACACCTTC. Translated, it gives CASSTTGGYTF.

The chain couples TRBV28 to TRBJ2-7; 7 bases agree with TRBD1. V was clipped by 8 bases and J by 3 bases; unmatched bases: 4. The CDR3 sequence is 12 residues long. Germline CDR1 and CDR2: MDHEN and SYDVKM. In DNA form, the CDR3 reads TGTGCCAGCCGGGGACAGAACTACGAGCAGTACTTC. Translating gives CASRGQNYEQYF.